Given below is one T cell receptor (beta chain) in context. What it recognizes is unknown. Authors' analysis steps: In the immunoSEQ data, sequences were junction-only and lacked quality scores, so filtering differed. Profiling relied on immunoSEQ multiplex PCR, and the TCRdb table lists in-frame clones only, not all of them. V, J and clone size were drawn from that table, and D and trimming were deduced from the DNA. The sample holds about 2.4 million clones; 93% are singletons and the top ten take about 0.38%. Germline V gene sequence: CDR1 SGHVS, CDR2 FQNEAQ. CDR3 length equals 11 residues. The V gene lost 5 bases and the J gene lost 5 bases, with 6 bases spanning the gap. This specimen belongs to a study of shared clonotypes between healthy human individuals. Whole-study findings and limits: Only blood was sampled, and tissue TCR repertoires likely differ from blood ones.

From CD4+ cells came CD45RA+ naive and CD45RA-negative memory subsets. The sequence was obtained from a man aged 18 to 29 in good health. Some clones in this sample may be carry-over from other donors' samples. Sequenced input: naive CD4+ T cells from PBMCs. This sample's subset: CD45RA+ positively selected. V gene TRBV7-8 combines with J gene TRBJ2-5; D not resolved. This CDR3 is CASSPAETQYF. Here the CDR3 DNA reads TGTGCCAGCAGCCCGGCGGAGACCCAGTACTTC.